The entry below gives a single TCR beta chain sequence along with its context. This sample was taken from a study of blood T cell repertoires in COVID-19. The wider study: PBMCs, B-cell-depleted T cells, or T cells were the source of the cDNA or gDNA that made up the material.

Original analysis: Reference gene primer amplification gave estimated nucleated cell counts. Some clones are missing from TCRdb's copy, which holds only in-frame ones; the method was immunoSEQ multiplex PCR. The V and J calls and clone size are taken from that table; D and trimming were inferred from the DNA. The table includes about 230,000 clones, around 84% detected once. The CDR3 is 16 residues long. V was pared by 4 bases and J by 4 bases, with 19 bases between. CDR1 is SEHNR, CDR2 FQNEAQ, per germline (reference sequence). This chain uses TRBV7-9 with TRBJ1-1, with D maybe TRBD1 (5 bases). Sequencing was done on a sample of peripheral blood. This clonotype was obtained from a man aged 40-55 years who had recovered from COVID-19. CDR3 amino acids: CASSSHRWGVGTEAFF. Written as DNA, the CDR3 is TGTGCCAGCAGCTCACACCGATGGGGGGTGGGCACTGAAGCTTTCTTT.